This TCR beta chain was observed in a study of blood T cell repertoires in COVID-19. The germline gives CDR1 SGHAT, CDR2 FQNNGV. V trimming: 5 bases; J trimming: 6 bases; junction bases outside the gene matches: 22. CDR3 length: 19 residues. Produced via immunoSEQ multiplex PCR; TCRdb's table is partial and in-frame only. This table has roughly 250,000 clones, about nine tenths appearing once. Seattle cases were enrolled at active infection and followed longitudinally. The clonotype originates from a woman aged 25 to 39 with COVID-19, enrolled during active disease. The rearrangement uses TRBV11-2 and TRBJ1-1; 9 nucleotides align to TRBD1. The sequencing sample was made of peripheral blood. The DNA of the CDR3 is TGTGCCAGCAGCCCCCGGGACAGGGAGGGGGAAGTAAGGGGCTCTGAAGCTTTCTTT. It specifies CASSPRDREGEVRGSEAFF. Filled out from reference TRBV11-2 and TRBJ1-1, the complete variable domain reads EAGVAQSPRYKIIEKRQSVAFWCNPISGHATLYWYQQILGQGPKLLIQFQNNGVVDDSQLPKDRFSAERLKGVDSTLKIQPAKLEDSAVYLCASSPRDREGEVRGSEAFFGQGTRLTVV.